The rows below give T cell receptor beta chains drawn from one sample of a study of blood T cell repertoires in COVID-19. The table came from immunoSEQ multiplex PCR; TCRdb's copy has only in-frame clones and leaves some out. The sample lists approximately 500,000 clones, about 89% seen once, with around 8% in the top ten. The sequenced sample consisted of peripheral blood. The source of these receptors is a woman aged 45-65 years with COVID-19, enrolled during active disease. CDR3s include the opening cysteine and the closing phenylalanine or tryptophan. The order of the fields is V gene, CDR3 length, D gene, clone size, J gene, CDR3 DNA, CDR3 protein. D genes are given only for firm matches. Part of the rows lack a size; the others show once, few, many or a class for expanded clones.

>TRBV5-1|17|TRBD1|once|TRBJ1-5
TGCGCCAGCAGCTTGGTTCCTCAGTCAGGGGGTAATCAGCCCCAGCATTTT
CASSLVPQSGGNQPQHF
>TRBV6-6|15|NA|NA|TRBJ1-1
TGTGCCAGCAGTAACCCACAGGGTTGGAACACTGAAGCTTTCTTT
CASSNPQGWNTEAFF
>TRBV6-5|14|NA|NA|TRBJ1-5
TGTGCCAGCAGTTATCGGGGGGGGGATCAGCCCCAGCATTTT
CASSYRGGDQPQHF
>TRBV11-2|15|TRBD1|once|TRBJ1-1
TGTGCCAGCAGCACCCCGACAGGGATCAACACTGAAGCTTTCTTT
CASSTPTGINTEAFF
>TRBV7-8|16|TRBD1|NA|TRBJ1-2
TGTGCCAGCAGCTTAGGGTCGGGACAGCTCAACTATGGCTACACCTTC
CASSLGSGQLNYGYTF
>TRBV2|15|NA|NA|TRBJ1-2
TGTGCCAGCAGTGAAGTTCGGCCGACTACCTATGGCTACACCTTC
CASSEVRPTTYGYTF
>TRBV3-1/TRBV3-2|17|TRBD2|once|TRBJ2-3
TGTGCCAGCAGCCAAGAACACAGCGGGAGCCCCACAGATACGCAGTATTTT
CASSQEHSGSPTDTQYF
>TRBV18|16|TRBD1|once|TRBJ2-2
TGTGCCAGCTCACCAGGACAGGGGCTGAACACCGGGGAGCTGTTTTTT
CASSPGQGLNTGELFF
>TRBV10-3|12|NA|NA|TRBJ2-3
TGTGCCATCAGTGTCTCCACAGATACGCAGTATTTT
CAISVSTDTQYF
>TRBV18|14|TRBD1|NA|TRBJ1-1
TGTGCCAGCTCACCAGGCAGGGGGGCGATTGGGGCTTTCTTT
CASSPGRGAIGAFF
>TRBV30|11|NA|NA|TRBJ1-2
TGTGCCTGGACAGGCTCCTATGGCTACACCTTC
CAWTGSYGYTF
>TRBV18|16|TRBD1|NA|TRBJ1-6
TGTGCCAGCTCCCGACAGGGCGCATTGGATAATTCACCCCTCCACTTT
CASSRQGALDNSPLHF
>TRBV19|16|TRBD1|NA|TRBJ1-5
TGTGCCAGTGTGGACAGGGGCTTAAGGAGCAATCAGCCCCAGCATTTT
CASVDRGLRSNQPQHF
>TRBV29-1|13|NA|NA|TRBJ1-1
TGCAGCGTTAATAGGGGAGGGAACACTGAAGCTTTCTTT
CSVNRGGNTEAFF
>TRBV12-3/TRBV12-4|12|NA|many|TRBJ2-3
TGTGCCAGCAGTCTAAACACAGATACGCAGTATTTT
CASSLNTDTQYF
>TRBV6-5|14|NA|NA|TRBJ1-2
TGTGCCAGCAGTTGGGGGGGCGTAGACTATGGCTACACCTTC
CASSWGGVDYGYTF
>TRBV5-5|13|NA|NA|TRBJ1-6
TGTGCCAGCAGCCCGGGAGGCGGTTCACCCCTCCACTTT
CASSPGGGSPLHF
>TRBV3-1/TRBV3-2|14|NA|NA|TRBJ2-5
TGTGCCAGCAGCCCCGAGGGCAGGACAGAGACCCAGTACTTC
CASSPEGRTETQYF
>TRBV19|16|TRBD2|NA|TRBJ2-1
TGTGCCAGTAGCCAAAGTTGGGACTACATAGACAATGAGCAGTTCTTC
CASSQSWDYIDNEQFF